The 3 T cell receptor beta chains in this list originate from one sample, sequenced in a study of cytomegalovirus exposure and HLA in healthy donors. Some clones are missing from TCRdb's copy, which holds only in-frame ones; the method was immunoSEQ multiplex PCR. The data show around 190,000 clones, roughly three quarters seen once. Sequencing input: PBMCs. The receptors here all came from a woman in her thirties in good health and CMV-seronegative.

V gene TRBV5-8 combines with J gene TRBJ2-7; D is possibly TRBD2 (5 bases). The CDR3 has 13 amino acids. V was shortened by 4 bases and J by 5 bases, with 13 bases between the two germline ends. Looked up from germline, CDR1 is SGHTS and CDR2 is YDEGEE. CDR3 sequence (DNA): TGTGCCAGCAGCACAAAAAGGAGGAACGAGCAGTACTTC. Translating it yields CASSTKRRNEQYF.

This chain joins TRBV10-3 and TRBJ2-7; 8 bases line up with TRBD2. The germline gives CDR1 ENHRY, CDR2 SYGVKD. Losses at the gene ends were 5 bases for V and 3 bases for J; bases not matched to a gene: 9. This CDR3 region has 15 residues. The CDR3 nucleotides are TGTGCCATCAGTACCGGGACTAGAACCCACTACGAGCAGTACTTC. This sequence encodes CAISTGTRTHYEQYF.

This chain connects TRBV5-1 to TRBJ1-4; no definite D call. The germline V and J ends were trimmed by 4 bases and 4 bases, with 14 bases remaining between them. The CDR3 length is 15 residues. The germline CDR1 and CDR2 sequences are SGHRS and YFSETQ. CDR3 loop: CASSPQRTHNEKLFF. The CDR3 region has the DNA TGCGCCAGCAGCCCCCAGCGGACTCATAATGAAAAACTGTTTTTT.